The present TCR beta chain was sequenced within a study of CD8+ T cells in alopecia areata. Study information: At a dose of 5 to 10 mg twice daily, oral tofacitinib was given to treated patients.

This clone was picked up many times. The antigen is unknown. The CDR3 has 15 amino acids. Losses at the gene ends were 10 bases for V and 1 base for J; bases not matched to a gene: 8. Germline V gene lookup returns CDR1 LNHDA and CDR2 SQIVND (reference sequence). The study, taken as a whole, reports: Given one nonresponder, whether baseline CD8+ expansion relates to response remains uncertain.

Following extraction, RNA underwent reverse transcription to cDNA, which served as the sequencing template. Method: immunoSEQ multiplex PCR; TCRdb's copy keeps in-frame clones and lacks some. The sample has around 270,000 clones; roughly 60% are singletons. Treatment given: oral pan-JAK inhibitor, 5-10 mg twice daily. The sample here was CD4+ T cells sorted from blood, taken at week 24, from a patient treated with tofacitinib. The TCR comes from a human donor with alopecia areata. The chain carries TRBV19 and TRBJ1-5, with 9 bases identical to TRBD1. CDR3 sequence: CATHRGLGSNQPQHF. The DNA for the CDR3 is TGTGCCACCCACAGGGGGCTGGGGAGCAATCAGCCCCAGCATTTT.